The clone carrying this TCR beta chain came up once. Its specificity is unknown. Germline V lookup: CDR1 KGHSH, CDR2 LQKENI. Trimming at V came to 4 bases and at J to 5 bases, leaving 5 bases not matched to a gene. The CDR3 totals 15 residues. MiXCR, run by TCRdb on the 5' RACE reads, gives a single entry per CDR3 protein. The repertoire holds 450,000 to 500,000 distinct CDR3 sequences, with approximately 15% as singletons. No donor was unhealthy or non-Caucasian. The data are from a study of identical twins. Study results and caveats: Out-of-frame alpha sequences shared by twins showed excess low generation probability.

The sample also formed part of further work on yellow fever vaccine responses in identical twins. That paper notes: Reportedly, twins' vaccine T cell responses looked partly convergent and partly personalized.

The source of this sequence is a woman under 30 in good health. Specimen: CD4+ T cells sorted from blood. V is TRBV18 and J is TRBJ2-2; TRBD1 agrees at 9 bases. The CDR3 bases are TGTGCCAGCTCACAACAACAGGGGGCAACCGGGGAGCTGTTTTTT. Amino acids: CASSQQQGATGELFF.